The rows below give T cell receptor beta chains drawn from one sample of a study of blood T cell repertoires in COVID-19. Assay: immunoSEQ multiplex PCR; the TCRdb copy retains only in-frame clones and omits some. The sample shows around 300,000 clones, about four fifths of them seen only once. The sample was peripheral blood. The receptors shown here come from a man younger than 45 with active or convalescent COVID-19. CDR3s include the opening cysteine and the closing phenylalanine or tryptophan. Each record gives: clone size, J gene, D gene, V gene, CDR3 protein, CDR3 DNA. D genes are given only for firm matches. Rows give clone size only sometimes, using once, few, many, or a class for an expanded clone.

- | TRBJ1-2 | - | TRBV6-1 | CASSEAVGQSGRDTF | TGTGCCAGCAGTGAAGCGGTCGGACAGAGTGGGAGGGACACCTTC
- | TRBJ2-7 | - | TRBV7-8 | CASSLTAVYEQYF | TGTGCCAGCAGCTTAACAGCGGTCTACGAGCAGTACTTC
- | TRBJ2-7 | TRBD1 | TRBV24-1 | CATSPNRGYEQYF | TGTGCCACCTCCCCCAACAGGGGCTACGAGCAGTACTTC
- | TRBJ2-3 | TRBD2 | TRBV7-2 | CASSFTSGGGADTQYF | TGTGCCAGCAGCTTCACTAGCGGGGGGGGTGCAGATACGCAGTATTTT
- | TRBJ1-2 | - | TRBV4-3 | CASSHLINYGYTF | TGCGCCAGCAGCCACTTAATCAACTATGGCTACACCTTC
- | TRBJ1-1 | - | TRBV7-3 | CASSSLTGSQNTEAFF | TGTGCCAGCAGCTCCTTGACCGGGAGCCAGAACACTGAAGCTTTCTTT
- | TRBJ2-2 | TRBD1 | TRBV30 | CAHPGQGNTGELFF | TGTGCCCACCCGGGACAGGGGAACACCGGGGAGCTGTTTTTT
once | TRBJ1-1 | TRBD1 | TRBV13 | CASSTSARGVNTEAFF | TGTGCCAGCAGCACCAGTGCCAGGGGGGTGAACACTGAAGCTTTCTTT
- | TRBJ1-1 | - | TRBV11-3 | CASSLDSREAFF | TGTGCCAGCAGCTTAGACTCCCGGGAAGCTTTCTTT
- | TRBJ2-1 | TRBD1 | TRBV11-3 | CASSTPWYRGNEQFF | TGTGCCAGCAGCACTCCTTGGTACAGGGGTAATGAGCAGTTCTTC
- | TRBJ2-4 | - | TRBV9 | CASSATGQPFNDQYF | TGTGCCAGCAGCGCTACGGGACAACCTTTCAATGATCAGTACTTC
- | TRBJ2-5 | - | TRBV21-1 | CASSKVGDNGQETQYF | TGTGCCAGCAGCAAAGTGGGGGACAACGGACAAGAGACCCAGTACTTC
- | TRBJ2-1 | TRBD2 | TRBV29-1 | CSVAEVSGREQFF | TGCAGCGTTGCGGAGGTGAGCGGGAGGGAGCAGTTCTTC
once | TRBJ2-5 | - | TRBV3-1/TRBV3-2 | CASKALEAQETQYF | TGTGCCAGCAAAGCGTTGGAGGCTCAAGAGACCCAGTACTTC
- | TRBJ1-1 | - | TRBV5-5 | CASSLGPGRNTEAFF | TGTGCCAGCAGCTTGGGCCCAGGGCGGAACACTGAAGCTTTCTTT
- | TRBJ2-1 | TRBD2 | TRBV27 | CASSLAGGSYNEQFF | TGTGCCAGCAGTTTGGCGGGAGGGAGCTACAATGAGCAGTTCTTC
- | TRBJ2-5 | TRBD2 | TRBV5-1 | CASRAGTSGEETQYF | TGCGCCAGCAGGGCCGGGACTAGCGGGGAAGAGACCCAGTACTTC
once | TRBJ2-2 | TRBD2 | TRBV6-5 | CASRGLSRNTGELFF | TGTGCCAGCAGGGGACTATCCCGGAACACCGGGGAGCTGTTTTTT
- | TRBJ1-1 | TRBD1 | TRBV15 | CATSRTGVGVLKAFF | TGTGCCACCAGCCGGACAGGGGTGGGGGTCCTCAAAGCTTTCTTT
once | TRBJ2-5 | TRBD2 | TRBV24-1 | CATSDVGTSQETQYF | TGTGCCACCAGTGATGTCGGGACTAGTCAAGAGACCCAGTACTTC
few | TRBJ1-5 | - | TRBV10-1 | CASRPQRSSNQPQHF | TGCGCCAGCAGACCACAGAGATCTAGCAATCAGCCCCAGCATTTT
few | TRBJ1-2 | TRBD1 | TRBV6-5 | CASSRQGIGREGYTF | TGTGCCAGCAGCCGACAGGGGATAGGACGAGAGGGCTACACCTTC
- | TRBJ1-2 | - | TRBV25-1 | CASSDRGRDNGYTF | TGTGCCAGCAGTGATCGGGGCCGGGACAATGGCTACACCTTC
- | TRBJ2-2 | - | TRBV24-1 | CATSEGGRTNTGELFF | TGTGCCACCAGTGAGGGTGGCAGGACGAACACCGGGGAGCTGTTTTTT
- | TRBJ1-6 | - | TRBV15 | CATSRNRVDNSPLHF | TGTGCCACCAGCAGAAACAGGGTTGATAATTCACCCCTCCACTTT
- | TRBJ1-3 | TRBD1 | TRBV9 | CASSSRGQGGNTIYF | TGTGCCAGCAGCTCCAGGGGACAGGGAGGAAACACCATATATTTT
- | TRBJ1-6 | TRBD1 | TRBV7-2 | CASSSDPGGQGPLHF | TGTGCCAGCAGCTCTGACCCAGGCGGACAGGGACCCCTCCACTTT
- | TRBJ2-7 | - | TRBV7-2 | CASSLDRTDEQYF | TGTGCCAGCAGCTTAGACCGGACAGACGAGCAGTACTTC
- | TRBJ1-4 | TRBD1 | TRBV19 | CASSTDRGPSNEKLFF | TGTGCCAGTAGTACCGACAGGGGTCCCAGTAATGAAAAACTGTTTTTT
once | TRBJ2-7 | TRBD2 | TRBV6-5 | CASNGGRVGEQYF | TGTGCCAGCAATGGCGGGAGGGTGGGGGAGCAGTACTTC
- | TRBJ2-7 | TRBD2 | TRBV10-3 | CAISESGGTSGYEQYF | TGTGCCATCAGTGAGTCGGGGGGGACTAGCGGCTACGAGCAGTACTTC
- | TRBJ1-2 | - | TRBV28 | CASSPARAGHYTF | TGTGCCAGCAGTCCCGCAAGGGCAGGACACTACACCTTC
- | TRBJ2-2 | - | TRBV27 | CASSFVRSGELFF | TGTGCCAGCAGTTTCGTCAGGTCCGGGGAGCTGTTTTTT
- | TRBJ2-7 | - | TRBV6-2/TRBV6-3 | CASSYGANSYEQYF | TGTGCCAGCAGTTACGGGGCTAACTCCTACGAGCAGTACTTC
- | TRBJ1-1 | - | TRBV19 | CASSIDPGQINTEAFF | TGTGCCAGTAGTATAGATCCAGGACAGATCAACACTGAAGCTTTCTTT
many | TRBJ1-1 | - | TRBV7-9 | CASSPPQGTEAFF | TGTGCCAGCAGCCCCCCCCAGGGGACTGAAGCTTTCTTT
once | TRBJ2-5 | TRBD2 | TRBV10-1 | CASSLHLTVAGAQYF | TGCGCCAGCAGTTTACACTTAACAGTAGCGGGGGCCCAGTACTTC
- | TRBJ2-3 | - | TRBV19 | CASSIPGSTDTQYF | TGTGCCAGTAGTATCCCGGGTAGCACAGATACGCAGTATTTT
- | TRBJ2-7 | - | TRBV12-3/TRBV12-4 | CASSLAGGEQYF | TGTGCCAGCAGTTTAGCGGGAGGCGAGCAGTACTTC
- | TRBJ2-3 | TRBD2 | TRBV10-3 | CATRGLEGDTQYF | TGTGCCACCCGGGGACTAGAAGGAGATACGCAGTATTTT
- | TRBJ1-2 | TRBD1 | TRBV12-5 | CASGAGQGDGYTF | TGTGCTAGTGGAGCCGGACAGGGAGATGGCTACACCTTC
- | TRBJ1-1 | - | TRBV5-1 | CASSLGLNTEAFF | TGCGCCAGCAGCTTGGGGCTGAACACTGAAGCTTTCTTT
- | TRBJ1-5 | TRBD1 | TRBV19 | CASSIGDRPSNQPQHF | TGTGCCAGTAGTATAGGGGACAGGCCTAGCAATCAGCCCCAGCATTTT
once | TRBJ2-1 | TRBD2 | TRBV15 | CATSRDAGGLGEQFF | TGTGCCACCAGCAGAGATGCGGGGGGCCTGGGTGAGCAGTTCTTC
- | TRBJ2-3 | TRBD2 | TRBV9 | CASSVFGLAGVTDTQYF | TGTGCCAGCAGCGTATTCGGACTAGCGGGAGTCACAGATACGCAGTATTTT
- | TRBJ2-2 | TRBD1 | TRBV3-1/TRBV3-2 | CASSQFPGTGGATGELFF | TGTGCCAGCAGCCAATTTCCCGGGACAGGGGGTGCCACCGGGGAGCTGTTTTTT
- | TRBJ2-3 | - | TRBV19 | CASNNPGVSTDTQYF | TGTGCCAGTAATAACCCTGGAGTTTCCACAGATACGCAGTATTTT